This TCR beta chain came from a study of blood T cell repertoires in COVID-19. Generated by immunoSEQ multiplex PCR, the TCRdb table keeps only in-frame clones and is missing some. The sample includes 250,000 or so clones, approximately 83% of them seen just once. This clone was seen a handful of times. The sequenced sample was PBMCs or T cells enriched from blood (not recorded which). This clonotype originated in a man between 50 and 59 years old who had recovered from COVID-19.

The CDR3 DNA reads as TGTGCCAGCCAGCCTGCTAGCTCCTACAATGAGCAGTTCTTC. The encoded protein is CASQPASSYNEQFF. V gene TRBV27 combines with J gene TRBJ2-1; unclear D gene. There are 14 residues in the CDR3. Trimming stripped 8 bases from V and 0 bases from J, with 11 bases between. Germline V gives CDR1 MNHEY, CDR2 SMNVEV (reference sequence).